This record looks at one T cell receptor (beta chain) sequence and its context. This sample was included in a study of PD-1 blockade in mismatch repair-deficient tumors. Mismatch repair deficiency was confirmed in all patients, by PCR or immunohistochemistry. TCR sequencing covered a few patients who responded to pembrolizumab. Germline V gene lookup returns CDR1 LGHNA and CDR2 YNFKEQ. After removal of 1 base from V and 2 bases from J, the junction contained 3 bases not matched to a gene. The CDR3 runs to 16 residues. TCRdb keeps only in-frame clones here, not all; method: immunoSEQ multiplex PCR. The profile shows more than 90,000 clones, over 60% of them singletons.

The starting material was peripheral blood, obtained just over 59 weeks after starting pembrolizumab. This sequence originates from an adult with mismatch repair-deficient cancer. The rearrangement links TRBV4-2 to TRBJ2-3; the match to TRBD2 covers 10 bases. CDR3 in amino acids: CASSQVLAGATDTQYF. CDR3 nucleotides: TGTGCCAGCAGCCAAGTTCTAGCGGGAGCCACAGATACGCAGTATTTT.